The clone carrying this T cell receptor beta chain has at least ten counts. Its antigen remains unidentified. This record comes from a study of T-cell memory formation after mild COVID-19. Study-wide background: Largely donor-specific TCR clusters were found. The study's findings and limits: Clones shrinking from day 15 to 85 showed even CD4/CD8 mixes; later expanders tilted CD4+. Of the contracting clones, CD4+ ones lay mainly in CM and EM, and CD8+ ones in EMRA. There was no confirmation that second-wave clones peaking on day 37 were SARS-CoV-2 specific.

Germline assignment: CDR1 MNHEY and CDR2 SVGEGT. V lost 0 bases and J lost 4, with 10 bases in between. The CDR3 contains 15 residues. One entry per CDR3 protein, called by TCRdb with MiXCR from the 5' RACE reads. This sample has around 340,000 distinct CDR3 sequences, with approximately 15% found just once. Source material: PBMCs or a T cell subset sorted from them (not recorded which). V is TRBV6-2 or TRBV6-3 and J is TRBJ2-1; D is possibly TRBD2 (5 bases). The TCR was taken from a man aged 18 to 35 who had mild COVID-19 (a few samples of this study predate the infection). Cell type and time point are not known. Here the CDR3 reads CASSYSGGPYNEQFF. The CDR3 DNA reads as TGTGCCAGCAGTTACTCTGGCGGGCCTTACAATGAGCAGTTCTTC.